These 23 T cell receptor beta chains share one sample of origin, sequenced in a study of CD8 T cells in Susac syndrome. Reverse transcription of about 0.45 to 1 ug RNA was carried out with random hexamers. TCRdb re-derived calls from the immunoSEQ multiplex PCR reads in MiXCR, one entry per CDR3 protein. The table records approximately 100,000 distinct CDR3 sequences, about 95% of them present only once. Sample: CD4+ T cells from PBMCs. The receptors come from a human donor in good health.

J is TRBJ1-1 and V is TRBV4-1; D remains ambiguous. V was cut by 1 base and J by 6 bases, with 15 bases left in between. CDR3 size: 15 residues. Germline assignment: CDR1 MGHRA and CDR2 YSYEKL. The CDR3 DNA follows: TGCGCCAGCAGCCAAGTATCCGGCGCCCTGGCTGAAGCTTTCTTT. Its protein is CASSQVSGALAEAFF.

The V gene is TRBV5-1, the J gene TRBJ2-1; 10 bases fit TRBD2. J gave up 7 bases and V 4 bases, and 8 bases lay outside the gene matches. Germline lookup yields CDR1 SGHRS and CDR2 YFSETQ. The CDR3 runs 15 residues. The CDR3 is CASSVSSGSFNEQFF. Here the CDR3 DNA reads TGCGCCAGCAGCGTTTCTAGCGGGAGTTTTAATGAGCAGTTCTTC. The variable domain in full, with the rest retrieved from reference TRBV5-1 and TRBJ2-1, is KAGVTQTPRYLIKTRGQQVTLSCSPISGHRSVSWYQQTPGQGLQFLFEYFSETQRNKGNFPGRFSGRQFSNSRSEMNVSTLELGDSALYLCASSVSSGSFNEQFFGPGTRLTVL.

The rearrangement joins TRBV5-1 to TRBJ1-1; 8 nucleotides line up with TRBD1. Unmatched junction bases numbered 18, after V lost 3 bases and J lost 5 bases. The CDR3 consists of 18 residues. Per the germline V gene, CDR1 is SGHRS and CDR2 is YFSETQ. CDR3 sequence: CASSSPLEGRGRRTEAFF. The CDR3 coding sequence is TGCGCCAGCAGCTCCCCTCTGGAGGGCAGGGGGCGGAGAACTGAAGCTTTCTTT.

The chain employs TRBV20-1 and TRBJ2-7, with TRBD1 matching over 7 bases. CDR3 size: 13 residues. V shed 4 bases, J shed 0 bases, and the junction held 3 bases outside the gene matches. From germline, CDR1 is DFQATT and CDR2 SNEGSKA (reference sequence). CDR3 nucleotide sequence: TGCAGTGCTAACCGGGACAGCTCCTACGAGCAGTACTTC. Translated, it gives CSANRDSSYEQYF.

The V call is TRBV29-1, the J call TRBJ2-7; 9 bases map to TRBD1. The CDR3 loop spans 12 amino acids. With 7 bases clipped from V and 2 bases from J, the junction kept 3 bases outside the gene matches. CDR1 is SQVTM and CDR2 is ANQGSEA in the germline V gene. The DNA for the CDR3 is TGCAGCGCAAGGGACAGGGCCTACGAGCAGTACTTC. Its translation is CSARDRAYEQYF.

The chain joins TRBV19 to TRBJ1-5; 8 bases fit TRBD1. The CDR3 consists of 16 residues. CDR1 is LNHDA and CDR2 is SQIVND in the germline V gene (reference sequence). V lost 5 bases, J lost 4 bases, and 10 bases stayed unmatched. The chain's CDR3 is CASSLPTGGGNQPQHF. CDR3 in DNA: TGTGCCAGTAGTCTTCCTACAGGGGGTGGGAATCAGCCCCAGCATTTT.

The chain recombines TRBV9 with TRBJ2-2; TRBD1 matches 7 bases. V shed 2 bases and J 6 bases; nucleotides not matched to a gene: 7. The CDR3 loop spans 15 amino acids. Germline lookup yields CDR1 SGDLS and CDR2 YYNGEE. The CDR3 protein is CASSVGTVSAGELFF. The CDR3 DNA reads TGTGCCAGCAGCGTCGGGACAGTCTCTGCCGGGGAGCTGTTTTTT.

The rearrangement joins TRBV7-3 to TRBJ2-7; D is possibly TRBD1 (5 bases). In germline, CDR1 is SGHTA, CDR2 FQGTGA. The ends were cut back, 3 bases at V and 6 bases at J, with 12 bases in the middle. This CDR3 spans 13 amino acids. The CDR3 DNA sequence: TGTGCCAGCAGCTTGGAAGGGGTGGGCGAGCAGTACTTC. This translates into CASSLEGVGEQYF.

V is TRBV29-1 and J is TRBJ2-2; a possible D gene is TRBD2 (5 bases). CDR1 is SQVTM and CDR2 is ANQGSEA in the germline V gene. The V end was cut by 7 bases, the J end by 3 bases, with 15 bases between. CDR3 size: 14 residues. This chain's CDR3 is CSAKAERDTGELFF. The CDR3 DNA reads TGCAGCGCCAAAGCGGAGCGAGACACCGGGGAGCTGTTTTTT.

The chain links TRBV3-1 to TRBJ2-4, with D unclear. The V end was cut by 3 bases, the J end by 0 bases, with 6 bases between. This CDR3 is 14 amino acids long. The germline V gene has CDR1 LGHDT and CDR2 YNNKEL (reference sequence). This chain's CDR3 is CASSHVGAKNIQYF. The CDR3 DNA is TGTGCCAGCAGCCACGTTGGAGCCAAAAACATTCAGTACTTC.

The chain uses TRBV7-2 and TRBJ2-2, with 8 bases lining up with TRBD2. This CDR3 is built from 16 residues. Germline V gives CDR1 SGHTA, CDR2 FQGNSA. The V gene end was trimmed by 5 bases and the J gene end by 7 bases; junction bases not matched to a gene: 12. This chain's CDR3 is CASSPTSGPGGGELFF. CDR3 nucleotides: TGTGCCAGCAGCCCAACTAGCGGACCGGGGGGCGGGGAGCTGTTTTTT.

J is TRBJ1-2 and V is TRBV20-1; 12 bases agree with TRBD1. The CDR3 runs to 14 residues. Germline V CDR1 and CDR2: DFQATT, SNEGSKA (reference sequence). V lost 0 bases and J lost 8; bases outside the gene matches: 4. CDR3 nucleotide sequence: TGCAGTGCTAGAGAAACCGGGACAGGGGGCGGCTACACCTTC. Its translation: CSARETGTGGGYTF.

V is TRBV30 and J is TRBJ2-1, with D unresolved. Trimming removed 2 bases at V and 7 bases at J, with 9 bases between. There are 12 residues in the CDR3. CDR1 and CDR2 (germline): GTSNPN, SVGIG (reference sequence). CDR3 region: CAWSRVLNEQFF. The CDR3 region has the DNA TGTGCCTGGAGTAGGGTTCTAAATGAGCAGTTCTTC.

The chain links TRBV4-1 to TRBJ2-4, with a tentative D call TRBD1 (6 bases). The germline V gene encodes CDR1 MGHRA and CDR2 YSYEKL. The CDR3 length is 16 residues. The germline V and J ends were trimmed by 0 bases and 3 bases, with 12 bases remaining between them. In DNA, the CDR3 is TGCGCCAGCAGCCAAGAGGGGGCAGCTGGCAAAAACATTCAGTACTTC. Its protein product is CASSQEGAAGKNIQYF.

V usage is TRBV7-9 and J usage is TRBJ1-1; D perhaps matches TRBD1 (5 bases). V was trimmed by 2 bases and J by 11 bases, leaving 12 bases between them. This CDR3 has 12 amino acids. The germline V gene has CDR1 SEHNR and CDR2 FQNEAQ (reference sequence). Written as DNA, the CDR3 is TGTGCCAGCAGCTTACCAGGGAGGCGGGCTTTCTTT. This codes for CASSLPGRRAFF.

This CDR3 reads CASSPGGGGKNIQYF. DNA of the CDR3: TGTGCCAGCAGTCCCGGTGGAGGGGGCAAAAACATTCAGTACTTC. The rearrangement joins TRBV12-3 or TRBV12-4 to TRBJ2-4, with D tentatively TRBD1 or TRBD2 (6 bases each). The ends were cut back, 5 bases at V and 3 bases at J, with 14 bases in the middle. The CDR3 has 15 amino acids.

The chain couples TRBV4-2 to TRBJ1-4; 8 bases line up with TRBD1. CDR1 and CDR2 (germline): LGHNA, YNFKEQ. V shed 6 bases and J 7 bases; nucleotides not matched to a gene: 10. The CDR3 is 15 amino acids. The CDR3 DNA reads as TGTGCCAGCAGACCTCACGGAACAGGGGGTGAAAAACTGTTTTTT. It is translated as CASRPHGTGGEKLFF.

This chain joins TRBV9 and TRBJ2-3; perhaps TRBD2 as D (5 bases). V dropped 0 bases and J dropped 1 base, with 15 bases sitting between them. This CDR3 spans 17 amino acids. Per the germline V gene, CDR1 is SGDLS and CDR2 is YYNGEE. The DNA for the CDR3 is TGTGCCAGCAGCGTAGCGGGGTTCATGTTTGGCACAGATACGCAGTATTTT. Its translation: CASSVAGFMFGTDTQYF.

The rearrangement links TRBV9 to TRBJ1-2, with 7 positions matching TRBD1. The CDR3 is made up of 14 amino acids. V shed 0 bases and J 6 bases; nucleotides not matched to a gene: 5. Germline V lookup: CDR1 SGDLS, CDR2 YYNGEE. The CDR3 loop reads CASSVDNRGHGYTF. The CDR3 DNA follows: TGTGCCAGCAGCGTAGACAACAGGGGCCATGGCTACACCTTC.

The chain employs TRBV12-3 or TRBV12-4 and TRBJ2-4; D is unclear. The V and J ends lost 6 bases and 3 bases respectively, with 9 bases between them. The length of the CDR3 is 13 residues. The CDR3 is CASRNRNKNIQYF. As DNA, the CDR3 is TGTGCCAGCAGGAATCGGAACAAAAACATTCAGTACTTC.

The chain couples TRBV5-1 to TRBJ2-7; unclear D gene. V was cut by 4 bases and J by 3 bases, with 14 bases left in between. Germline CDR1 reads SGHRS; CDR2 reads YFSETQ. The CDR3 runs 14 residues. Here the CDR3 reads CASSPTHDGYEQYF. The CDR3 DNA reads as TGCGCCAGCAGCCCGACGCATGACGGCTACGAGCAGTACTTC. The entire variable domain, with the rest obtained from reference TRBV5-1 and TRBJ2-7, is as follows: KAGVTQTPRYLIKTRGQQVTLSCSPISGHRSVSWYQQTPGQGLQFLFEYFSETQRNKGNFPGRFSGRQFSNSRSEMNVSTLELGDSALYLCASSPTHDGYEQYFGPGTRLTVT.

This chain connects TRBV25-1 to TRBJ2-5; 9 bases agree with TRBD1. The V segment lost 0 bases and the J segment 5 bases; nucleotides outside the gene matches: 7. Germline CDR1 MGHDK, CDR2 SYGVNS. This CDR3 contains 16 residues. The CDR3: CASSEYRGQGRETQYF. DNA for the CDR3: TGTGCCAGCAGTGAATATCGGGGACAGGGTCGGGAGACCCAGTACTTC.

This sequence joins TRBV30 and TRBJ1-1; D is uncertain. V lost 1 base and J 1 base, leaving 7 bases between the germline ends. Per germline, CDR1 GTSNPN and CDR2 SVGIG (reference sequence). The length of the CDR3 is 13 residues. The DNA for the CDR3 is TGTGCCTGGAGTGGATCCGGGAACACTGAAGCTTTCTTT. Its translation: CAWSGSGNTEAFF.